This TCR beta chain derives from a study of graft-versus-host responses after intestinal transplantation. On the study more broadly: Every recipient underwent anti-thymocyte globulin induction, then tacrolimus and steroids for three to four years. Study conclusions and caveats: High graft-versus-host to host-versus-graft clonal ratios were seen in allografts of patients with graft-donor T cell macrochimerism.

Here immunoSEQ multiplex PCR was the method, and the copy in TCRdb shows in-frame clones only, minus some. This sample has about 39,000 clones, with 85% to 90% found just once. This clone was counted a single time. Its antigen is still unknown. The CDR3 covers 15 residues. The germline CDR1 and CDR2 sequences are SGHRS and YFSETQ. After removal of 0 bases from V and 4 bases from J, the junction contained 6 bases not matched to a gene. The TCR was taken from a human patient who received an intestinal transplant, so some T cells may come from the graft donor. The chain carries TRBV5-1 and TRBJ2-5; 7 positions agree with TRBD2. The specimen was PBMCs, collected around 270 days after transplant. The CDR3 nucleotides are TGCGCCAGCAGCTTGGCGCCTAGCGGTGGAGAGACCCAGTACTTC. Translating it yields CASSLAPSGGETQYF.